These 9 T cell receptor beta chains share one sample of origin, sequenced in a study of T cells in Graves' hyperthyroidism and ophthalmopathy. Template material for amplifying TCR beta CDR3 regions consisted of RNA transcripts. First-round RT-PCR targeting the TCR CDR3 was performed with the HTBI primer set. One entry per CDR3 protein, called by TCRdb with MiXCR from the multiplex PCR reads. The table has hundreds of thousands of distinct CDR3 sequences, 11% to 15% seen once. Material: blood. The receptors originated from a woman aged 18-29 years with Graves' hyperthyroidism.

V usage is TRBV4-2 and J usage is TRBJ1-2; 7 bases map to TRBD1. Looked up from germline, CDR1 is LGHNA and CDR2 is YNFKEQ. This CDR3 region has 15 residues. V lost 4 bases to trimming and J lost 7 bases; unmatched junction nucleotides: 12. The CDR3 sequence: CASSPSTKGGGGYTF. The CDR3 nucleotides are TGTGCCAGCAGCCCCTCAACTAAAGGGGGCGGTGGCTACACCTTC.

At least ten counts were recorded for this clonotype. The J gene is TRBJ2-3, the V gene TRBV11-1; D call uncertain. The CDR3 runs 12 residues. CDR1 is SGHAT and CDR2 is FQDESV in the germline V gene (reference sequence). The ends were cut back, 4 bases at V and 2 bases at J, with 4 bases in the middle. CDR3 sequence: CASSSNTDTQYF. Here the CDR3 DNA reads TGTGCCAGCAGCTCCAACACAGATACGCAGTATTTT.

This clonotype was recorded many times. This chain uses TRBV18 with TRBJ2-1; no definite D call. This CDR3 has 14 amino acids. Germline CDR1 and CDR2: KGHSH and LQKENI. V shed 3 bases and J shed 4 bases, with 10 bases lying between them. The CDR3 sequence is CASSPKEAYNEQFF. CDR3 sequence (DNA): TGTGCCAGCTCACCCAAAGAGGCTTACAATGAGCAGTTCTTC.

This clonotype was counted many times. V usage is TRBV3-1 and J usage is TRBJ2-3; 7 bases are a match to TRBD1. The CDR3 spans 15 residues. The ends lost 4 bases at V and 4 bases at J; junction bases unmatched: 8. Germline CDR1 LGHDT, CDR2 YNNKEL (reference sequence). The CDR3 coding sequence is TGTGCCAGCAGCCGGACAGGTGGGAGCGCAGATACGCAGTATTTT. Amino acids: CASSRTGGSADTQYF.

This clonotype has a count of ten or more. The V and J genes are TRBV6-2 or TRBV6-3 and TRBJ2-5; D unclear. CDR3 length equals 16 residues. Trimming took 5 bases from V and 5 from J, leaving 21 bases between them. Germline V gene sequence: CDR1 MNHEY, CDR2 SVGEGT. CDR3 in amino acids: CASSPTEITWRETQYF. Written as DNA, the CDR3 is TGTGCCAGCAGTCCCACTGAAATAACTTGGCGGGAGACCCAGTACTTC.

This clonotype turned up a few times. The chain employs TRBV24-1 and TRBJ2-7; D remains ambiguous. The CDR3 is 15 residues long. The germline V gene has CDR1 KGHDR and CDR2 SFDVKD. V was cut by 4 bases and J by 3 bases, with 15 bases left in between. Here the CDR3 reads CATSDSTLPDYEQYF. Written as DNA, the CDR3 is TGTGCCACCAGTGACTCCACTCTGCCCGACTACGAGCAGTACTTC.

This clonotype was counted many times. The chain is built from TRBV28 and TRBJ1-2; 7 bases line up with TRBD1. The length of the CDR3 is 13 residues. CDR1 and CDR2 from the germline V gene are MDHEN and SYDVKM. The V segment lost 4 bases and the J segment 5 bases; nucleotides outside the gene matches: 4. The CDR3 nucleotides read TGTGCCAGCAGTTCCGGGACAGATTATGGCTACACCTTC. Protein: CASSSGTDYGYTF.

Comments on this clonotype: This may come from a read error, since a much larger clone is one base off. The chain couples TRBV15 to TRBJ2-1; 8 positions agree with TRBD2. The better agreement between TRBJ2-7 and the DNA end casts doubt on the J call. CDR1 and CDR2 (germline): LNHNV, YYDKDF (reference sequence). The CDR3 has 17 residues. The CDR3: CATSRDRAGALYNEQYF. CDR3 nucleotides: TGTGCCACCAGCAGAGACCGAGCGGGAGCCCTCTACAATGAGCAGTACTTC.

The chain employs TRBV28 and TRBJ1-1; no firm D call. The CDR3 length is 15 residues. V lost 4 bases to trimming and J lost 5 bases, with 17 bases between them. Germline CDR1 is MDHEN and CDR2 is SYDVKM. The CDR3 loop is CASSSRHVPRTEAFF. The CDR3 coding sequence is TGTGCCAGCAGTTCAAGACATGTCCCGAGGACTGAAGCTTTCTTT.